These T cell receptor beta chains were read from a single sample in a study of early T cells in non-severe SARS-CoV-2 infection. TCRdb passed the 5' RACE reads through MiXCR, listing each CDR3 protein once. In the table there are tens of thousands of distinct CDR3 sequences, under 15% of which are singletons. Source material: whole blood. All receptors come from an adult who was a healthcare worker with PCR-confirmed SARS-CoV-2 infection or an uninfected control (not recorded which). The CDR3 runs from the conserved cysteine through the conserved F or W. The D gene is left open where the match is weak. For some rows the clone size is stated as once, few or many, or as a class when expanded; others skip it.

v_gene	d_gene	abundance	j_gene	CDR3nt	CDR3aa
TRBV12-3/TRBV12-4	NA	few	TRBJ1-1	TGTGCCAGCAGTTTATCCCGGGCGGTCACTGAAGCTTTCTTT	CASSLSRAVTEAFF
TRBV6-1	NA	many	TRBJ2-2	TGTGCCAGCAGTGCACAGGGTGCCGGGGAGCTGTTTTTT	CASSAQGAGELFF
TRBV6-6	NA	NA	TRBJ1-5	TGTGCCAGCAGACCACAGGGTTTGCAGCCCCAGCATTTT	CASRPQGLQPQHF
TRBV5-1	TRBD2	few	TRBJ2-7	TGCGCCAGCAGCCGGACTAGCGGGGCTTACGAGCAGTACTTC	CASSRTSGAYEQYF
TRBV10-1	NA	NA	TRBJ2-3	TGCGCCAGCTCCAGGGAAGATACGCAGTATTTT	CASSREDTQYF
TRBV12-3/TRBV12-4	TRBD1	many	TRBJ1-1	TGTGCCAGCAGTGAACCGGGACAGGCGTCGAACACTGAAGCTTTCTTT	CASSEPGQASNTEAFF
TRBV7-9	NA	NA	TRBJ2-5	TGTGCCAGCAGCTTAGTGGGGGGGCGCGAAGAGACCCAGTACTTC	CASSLVGGREETQYF
TRBV20-1	NA	few	TRBJ1-4	TGCAGTGCTAGAGAAGGTGCAGGGTTTGAAAAACTGTTTTTT	CSAREGAGFEKLFF
TRBV3-1	NA	many	TRBJ2-7	TGTGCCAGCAGCCAAGGGAACGAGCAGTACTTC	CASSQGNEQYF
TRBV7-6	NA	many	TRBJ1-5	TGTGCCAGCAGCTTAACCCCTGGGGTGAGCAATCAGCCCCAGCATTTT	CASSLTPGVSNQPQHF
TRBV12-3/TRBV12-4	NA	few	TRBJ1-2	TGTGCCAGCATGATTACGACAGACTATGGCTACACCTTC	CASMITTDYGYTF
TRBV11-2	NA	few	TRBJ2-1	TGTGCCAGCAGCTTAGCCCAGTACAATGAGCAGTTCTTC	CASSLAQYNEQFF
TRBV20-1	NA	NA	TRBJ2-1	TGCAGTGCTACGAAAGGGACGGCCCTTTCCTACAATGAGCAGTTCTTC	CSATKGTALSYNEQFF
TRBV2	NA	NA	TRBJ1-1	TGTGCCAGCAGTGAGGGATTCGGCAGGAACACTGAAGCTTTCTTT	CASSEGFGRNTEAFF
TRBV11-2	NA	NA	TRBJ2-5	TGTGCCAGCAGCTTCGGGGGGCGCAGGGAGACCCAGTACTTC	CASSFGGRRETQYF
TRBV29-1	TRBD1	NA	TRBJ1-2	TGCAGCGTTGATAGGACAGGGACGGATGGCTACACCTTC	CSVDRTGTDGYTF
TRBV5-1	NA	NA	TRBJ2-1	TGCGCCAGCAGCTTGGACACCGAAGGGCAGTTCTTC	CASSLDTEGQFF
TRBV24-1	TRBD2	many	TRBJ2-3	TGTGCCACCAGTGATTCGACTAGCGCCACAGATACGCAGTATTTT	CATSDSTSATDTQYF
TRBV6-5	NA	NA	TRBJ2-3	TGTGCCAGCAGTTACTCGGGGCAGGGTACAGATACGCAGTATTTT	CASSYSGQGTDTQYF